This TCR beta chain was obtained from a study of shared clonotypes between healthy human individuals. TCRdb's copy holds only in-frame clones and misses some; the assay was immunoSEQ multiplex PCR. The sample lists millions of clones; approximately 94% were seen once. As concerns this clone: Its antigen remains unidentified.

CD45RO negativity and positive selection for CCR7 defined naive CD8 cells, a population that excluded terminally differentiated effector memory CD45RA+ cells. All donors qualified as healthy HIV-negative adults and had experienced no recent acute infections or vaccinations. CDR1 and CDR2 from the germline V gene are LNHDA and SQIVND (reference sequence). The CDR3 totals 16 residues. Trimming took 10 bases from V and 9 from J; bases not matched to a gene: 18. Findings of the study overall: Around 4.7% was the fraction of naive CD4 clonotypes found shared across a few donors. Although depth was large, rarefaction showed that sequencing of the sorted subsets was incomplete.

Sequenced: naive CD8+ T cells sorted from blood. This receptor was obtained from a man aged 18 to 30 in good health. The chain joins TRBV19 to TRBJ1-6; TRBD1 matches at 7 bases. CDR3 bases: TGTGCCACTAAGACCCGGACAGGAGATTTAGGTTCACCCCTCCACTTT. The encoded protein is CATKTRTGDLGSPLHF.